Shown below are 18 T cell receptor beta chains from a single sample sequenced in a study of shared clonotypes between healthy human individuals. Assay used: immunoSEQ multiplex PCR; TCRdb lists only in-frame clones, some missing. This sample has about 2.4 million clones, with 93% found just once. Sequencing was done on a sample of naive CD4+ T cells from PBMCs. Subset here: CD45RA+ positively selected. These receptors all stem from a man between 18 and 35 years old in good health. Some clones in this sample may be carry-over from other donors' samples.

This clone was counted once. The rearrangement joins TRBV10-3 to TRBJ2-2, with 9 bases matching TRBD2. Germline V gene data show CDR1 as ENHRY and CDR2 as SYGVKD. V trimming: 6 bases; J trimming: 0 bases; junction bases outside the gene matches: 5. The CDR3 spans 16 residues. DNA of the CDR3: TGTGCCATCAGAGCGGGAGGTTCCGCGAACACCGGGGAGCTGTTTTTT. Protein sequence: CAIRAGGSANTGELFF.

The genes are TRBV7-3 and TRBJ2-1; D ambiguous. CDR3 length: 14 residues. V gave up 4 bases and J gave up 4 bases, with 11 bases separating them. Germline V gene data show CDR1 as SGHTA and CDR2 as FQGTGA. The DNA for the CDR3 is TGTGCCAGCAGCTCCGACCCCATTTACAATGAGCAGTTCTTC. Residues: CASSSDPIYNEQFF.

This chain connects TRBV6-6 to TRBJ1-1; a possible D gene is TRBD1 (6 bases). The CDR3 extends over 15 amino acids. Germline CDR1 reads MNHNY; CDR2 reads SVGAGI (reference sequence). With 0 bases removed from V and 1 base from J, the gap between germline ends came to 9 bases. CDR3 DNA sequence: TGTGCCAGCAGTTACTCCGAGGGGGGGAACACTGAAGCTTTCTTT. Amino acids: CASSYSEGGNTEAFF.

Here the CDR3 reads CASSLRRETYEQYF. The CDR3 DNA is TGTGCCAGCAGCTTGCGGCGGGAGACCTACGAGCAGTACTTC. The chain carries TRBV11-1 and TRBJ2-7, with TRBD2 matching over 7 bases. Germline V gene sequence: CDR1 SGHAT, CDR2 FQDESV (reference sequence). The CDR3 is 14 amino acids. The junction had 4 bases not matched to a gene; V was cut back by 3 bases and J by 2 bases.

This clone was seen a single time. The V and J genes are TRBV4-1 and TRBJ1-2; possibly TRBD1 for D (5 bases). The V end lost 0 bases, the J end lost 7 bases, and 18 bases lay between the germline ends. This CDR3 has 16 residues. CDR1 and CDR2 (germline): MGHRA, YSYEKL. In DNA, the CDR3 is TGCGCCAGCAGCCAAGAAGGACTAGAAGGGGTTCGTGGCTACACCTTC. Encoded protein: CASSQEGLEGVRGYTF.

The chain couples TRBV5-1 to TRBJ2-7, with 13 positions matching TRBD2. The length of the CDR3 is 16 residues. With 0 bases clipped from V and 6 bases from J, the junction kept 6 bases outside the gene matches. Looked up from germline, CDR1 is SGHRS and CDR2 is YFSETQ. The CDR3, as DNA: TGCGCCAGCAGCTTGGTTGGACTAGCGGGAGCGGGCGAGCAGTACTTC. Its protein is CASSLVGLAGAGEQYF.

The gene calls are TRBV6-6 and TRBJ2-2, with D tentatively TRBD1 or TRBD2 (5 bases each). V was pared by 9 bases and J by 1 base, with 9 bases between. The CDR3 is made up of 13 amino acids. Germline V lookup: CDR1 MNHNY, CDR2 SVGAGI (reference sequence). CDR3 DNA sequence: TGTGCCAGTGGGACGGTGAACACCGGGGAGCTGTTTTTT. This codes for CASGTVNTGELFF.

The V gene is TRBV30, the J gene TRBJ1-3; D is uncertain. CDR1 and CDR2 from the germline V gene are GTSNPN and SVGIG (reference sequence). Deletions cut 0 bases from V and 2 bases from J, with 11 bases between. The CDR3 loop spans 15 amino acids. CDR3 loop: CAWSVTGSTGNTIYF. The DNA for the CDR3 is TGTGCCTGGAGTGTGACGGGGAGTACTGGAAACACCATATATTTT.

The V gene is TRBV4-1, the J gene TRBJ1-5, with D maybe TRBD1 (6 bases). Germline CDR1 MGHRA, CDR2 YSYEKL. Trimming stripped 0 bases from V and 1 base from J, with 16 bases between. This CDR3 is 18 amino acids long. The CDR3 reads CASSQELRGGGSNQPQHF. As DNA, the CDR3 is TGCGCCAGCAGCCAAGAACTCAGGGGAGGTGGAAGCAATCAGCCCCAGCATTTT.

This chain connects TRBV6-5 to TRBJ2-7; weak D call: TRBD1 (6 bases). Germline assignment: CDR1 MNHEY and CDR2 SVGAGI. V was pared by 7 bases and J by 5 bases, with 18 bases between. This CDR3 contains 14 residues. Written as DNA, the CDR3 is TGTGCCAGCAAACCAAGGGGGAGTCGGAACGAGCAGTACTTC. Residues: CASKPRGSRNEQYF.

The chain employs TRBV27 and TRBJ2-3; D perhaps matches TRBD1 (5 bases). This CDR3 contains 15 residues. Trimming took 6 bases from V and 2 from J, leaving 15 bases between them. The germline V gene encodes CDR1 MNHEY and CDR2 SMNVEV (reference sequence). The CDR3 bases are TGTGCCAGCAGAACATTGGGGCCTCTCACAGATACGCAGTATTTT. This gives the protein CASRTLGPLTDTQYF.

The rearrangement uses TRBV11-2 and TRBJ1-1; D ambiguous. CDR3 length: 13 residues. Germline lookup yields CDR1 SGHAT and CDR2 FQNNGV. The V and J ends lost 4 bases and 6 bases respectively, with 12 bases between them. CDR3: CASSSAEGSEAFF. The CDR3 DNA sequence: TGTGCCAGCAGCTCCGCGGAGGGCTCTGAAGCTTTCTTT.

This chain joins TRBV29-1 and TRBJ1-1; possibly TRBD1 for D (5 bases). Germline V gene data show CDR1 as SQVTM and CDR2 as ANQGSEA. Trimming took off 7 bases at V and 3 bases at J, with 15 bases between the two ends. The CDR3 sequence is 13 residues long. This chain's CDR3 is CSARIREHTEAFF. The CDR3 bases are TGCAGCGCCAGAATCAGGGAGCACACTGAAGCTTTCTTT.

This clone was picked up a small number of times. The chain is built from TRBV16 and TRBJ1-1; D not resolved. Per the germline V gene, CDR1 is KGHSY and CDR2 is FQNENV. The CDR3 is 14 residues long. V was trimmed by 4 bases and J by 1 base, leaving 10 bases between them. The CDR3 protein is CASSPNTGNTEAFF. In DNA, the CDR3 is TGTGCCAGCAGCCCTAATACGGGGAACACTGAAGCTTTCTTT. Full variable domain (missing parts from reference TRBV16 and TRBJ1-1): GEEVAQTPKHLVRGEGQKAKLYCAPIKGHSYVFWYQQVLKNEFKFLISFQNENVFDETGMPKERFSAKCLPNSPCSLEIQATKLEDSAVYFCASSPNTGNTEAFFGQGTRLTVV.

The chain's CDR3 is CASSTKTGTYGYTF. The CDR3 region has the DNA TGTGCCAGCAGCACAAAGACGGGGACCTATGGCTACACCTTC. This sequence joins TRBV9 and TRBJ1-2, with a weak D call TRBD1 (5 bases). Trimming shortened V by 4 bases and J by 4 bases, and 14 bases separated the two germline ends. The CDR3 has 14 residues. Germline V lookup: CDR1 SGDLS, CDR2 YYNGEE.

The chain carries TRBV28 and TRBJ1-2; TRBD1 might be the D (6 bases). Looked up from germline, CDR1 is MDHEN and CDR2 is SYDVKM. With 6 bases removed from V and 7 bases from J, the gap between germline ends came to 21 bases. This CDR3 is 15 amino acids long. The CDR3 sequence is CASSQARGPGSGYTF. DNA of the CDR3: TGTGCCAGCAGCCAAGCCAGGGGCCCGGGGAGTGGCTACACCTTC.

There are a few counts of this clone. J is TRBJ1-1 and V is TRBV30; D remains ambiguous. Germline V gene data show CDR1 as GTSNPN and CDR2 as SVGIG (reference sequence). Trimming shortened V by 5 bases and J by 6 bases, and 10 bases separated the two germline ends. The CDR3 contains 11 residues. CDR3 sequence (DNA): TGTGCCTGGGTGGGAAAAGCTGAAGCTTTCTTT. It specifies CAWVGKAEAFF. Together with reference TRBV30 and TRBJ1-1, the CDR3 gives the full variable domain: SQTIHQWPATLVQPVGSPLSLECTVEGTSNPNLYWYRQAAGRGLQLLFYSVGIGQISSEVPQNLSASRPQDRQFILSSKKLLLSDSGFYLCAWVGKAEAFFGQGTRLTVV.

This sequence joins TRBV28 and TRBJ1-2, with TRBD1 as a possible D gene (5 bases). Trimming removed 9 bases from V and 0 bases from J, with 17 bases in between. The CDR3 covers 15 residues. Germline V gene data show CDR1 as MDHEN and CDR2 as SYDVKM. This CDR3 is CASTDQGRANYGYTF. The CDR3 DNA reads TGTGCCAGTACTGACCAGGGCCGGGCTAACTATGGCTACACCTTC.